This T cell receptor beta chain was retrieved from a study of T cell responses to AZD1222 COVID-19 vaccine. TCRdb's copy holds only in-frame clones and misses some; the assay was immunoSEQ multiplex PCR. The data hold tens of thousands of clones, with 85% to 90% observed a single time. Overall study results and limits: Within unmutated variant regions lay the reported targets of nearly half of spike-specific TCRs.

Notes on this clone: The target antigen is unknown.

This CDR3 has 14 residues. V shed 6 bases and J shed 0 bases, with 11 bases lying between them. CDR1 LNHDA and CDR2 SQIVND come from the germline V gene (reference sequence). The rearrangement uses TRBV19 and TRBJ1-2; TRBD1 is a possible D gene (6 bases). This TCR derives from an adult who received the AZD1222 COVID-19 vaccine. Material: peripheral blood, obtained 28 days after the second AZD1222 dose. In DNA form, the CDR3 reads TGTGCCAGTAGCCCCAGGGGAGCTAACTATGGCTACACCTTC. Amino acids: CASSPRGANYGYTF.